This T cell receptor beta chain was found in a study of beta chain features in type 1 diabetes. A remark on this clone: As yet, its antigen is unknown.

Reverse transcription of all isolated RNA meant that expressed TCRB transcripts were sequenced. About 3.5 million reads, on average, came from each naive, central memory and regulatory T cell sample. TCRdb's copy holds only in-frame clones and misses some; the assay was immunoSEQ multiplex PCR. This repertoire shows around 300,000 clones, around 7.8% found once; its top ten account for 1%. This CDR3 has 13 amino acids. V was cut by 8 bases and J by 5 bases, with 15 bases left in between. Germline V CDR1 and CDR2: MNHEY, SVGAGI. General study results and limits: Because the template was cDNA, high-expressing cells might be over-represented. Compared to healthy donors, patients appeared to have naive, central memory and Treg TCRB repertoires that were more alike.

Sequencing used central memory CD4+ T cells from blood. The chain is built from TRBV6-5 and TRBJ1-1; TRBD1 is a possible D gene (5 bases). This TCR came from a woman younger than 30 in good health. The CDR3 is CASWRSGWTEAFF. In DNA form, the CDR3 reads TGTGCCAGCTGGCGATCAGGGTGGACTGAAGCTTTCTTT.